Listed below are T cell receptor beta chains from one sample, sequenced in a study of control samples from healthy donors and cancer patients. Method: immunoSEQ multiplex PCR; TCRdb's copy keeps in-frame clones and lacks some. Of about 130,000 clones in the sample, roughly 91% were seen once. The sample taken for sequencing was PBMCs. These TCRs come from a man aged 45-65 years with head and neck cancer. The CDR3 runs from the conserved cysteine through the conserved F or W. D genes are given only for firm matches. Clone size is given for some rows only: seen once, a few or many times, or a class if the clone is expanded.

d_gene: -; j_gene: TRBJ2-2; len: 15; abundance: -; v_gene: TRBV19; CDR3aa: CASKEAQQNTGELFF; CDR3nt: TGTGCCAGTAAGGAGGCCCAACAGAACACCGGGGAGCTGTTTTTT
d_gene: -; j_gene: TRBJ2-5; len: 14; abundance: few; v_gene: TRBV11-2; CDR3aa: CASSLSPGSETQYF; CDR3nt: TGTGCCAGCAGCTTATCCCCCGGATCAGAGACCCAGTACTTC
d_gene: TRBD1; j_gene: TRBJ1-3; len: 16; abundance: -; v_gene: TRBV10-3; CDR3aa: CATSVRGTDNRNTIYF; CDR3nt: TGTGCCACCTCCGTCCGCGGGACAGATAATCGAAACACCATATATTTT
d_gene: -; j_gene: TRBJ1-1; len: 14; abundance: -; v_gene: TRBV6-2/TRBV6-3; CDR3aa: CASSWVGLNTEAFF; CDR3nt: TGTGCCAGCAGTTGGGTAGGCTTAAACACTGAAGCTTTCTTT
d_gene: TRBD2; j_gene: TRBJ2-7; len: 14; abundance: -; v_gene: TRBV5-1; CDR3aa: CASSNSGGPYEQYF; CDR3nt: TGCGCCAGCAGCAATAGCGGGGGGCCCTACGAGCAGTACTTC
d_gene: -; j_gene: TRBJ1-4; len: 16; abundance: -; v_gene: TRBV18; CDR3aa: CASSPTGMGTNEKLFF; CDR3nt: TGTGCCAGCTCACCTACAGGGATGGGAACTAATGAAAAACTGTTTTTT
d_gene: TRBD1; j_gene: TRBJ2-1; len: 15; abundance: -; v_gene: TRBV6-5; CDR3aa: CASKSGDRGYSEQFF; CDR3nt: TGTGCCAGCAAGTCGGGGGACAGGGGGTATAGTGAGCAGTTCTTC
d_gene: TRBD1; j_gene: TRBJ1-2; len: 15; abundance: -; v_gene: TRBV24-1; CDR3aa: CATSEWTGGRVGYTF; CDR3nt: TGTGCCACCAGTGAATGGACAGGGGGCCGAGTTGGCTACACCTTC
d_gene: TRBD1; j_gene: TRBJ1-2; len: 13; abundance: -; v_gene: TRBV6-5; CDR3aa: CASTPDRDYGYTF; CDR3nt: TGTGCCAGCACCCCTGACAGGGACTATGGCTACACCTTC
d_gene: TRBD2; j_gene: TRBJ2-1; len: 17; abundance: -; v_gene: TRBV4-2; CDR3aa: CASSQDRGGSSYNEQFF; CDR3nt: TGTGCCAGCAGCCAAGATCGGGGAGGGAGCTCCTACAATGAGCAGTTCTTC
d_gene: TRBD1; j_gene: TRBJ2-1; len: 16; abundance: -; v_gene: TRBV6-2/TRBV6-3; CDR3aa: CASSPGDRGIYNEQFF; CDR3nt: TGTGCCAGCAGTCCCGGGGACAGGGGAATATACAATGAGCAGTTCTTC
d_gene: -; j_gene: TRBJ2-7; len: 16; abundance: -; v_gene: TRBV29-1; CDR3aa: CSVEEFGQIQFYEQYF; CDR3nt: TGCAGCGTTGAGGAGTTTGGACAGATCCAGTTCTACGAGCAGTACTTC
d_gene: -; j_gene: TRBJ2-1; len: 14; abundance: -; v_gene: TRBV18; CDR3aa: CASSGQSGPNEQFF; CDR3nt: TGTGCCAGCTCAGGTCAGTCAGGGCCCAATGAGCAGTTCTTC
d_gene: -; j_gene: TRBJ2-3; len: 14; abundance: -; v_gene: TRBV7-3; CDR3aa: CASRPGRGTDTQYF; CDR3nt: TGTGCCAGCAGACCGGGGCGCGGCACAGATACGCAGTATTTT
d_gene: -; j_gene: TRBJ2-2; len: 14; abundance: -; v_gene: TRBV6-6; CDR3aa: CASSPSGHTGELFF; CDR3nt: TGTGCCAGCAGCCCCAGTGGACACACCGGGGAGCTGTTTTTT
d_gene: -; j_gene: TRBJ2-7; len: 15; abundance: -; v_gene: TRBV3-1/TRBV3-2; CDR3aa: CASSPNRRTFREQYF; CDR3nt: TGTGCCAGCAGCCCAAACCGGAGGACCTTTCGGGAGCAGTACTTC
d_gene: TRBD1; j_gene: TRBJ1-1; len: 15; abundance: -; v_gene: TRBV5-4; CDR3aa: CASRLQGLGNTEAFF; CDR3nt: TGTGCCAGCAGACTACAGGGGCTGGGGAACACTGAAGCTTTCTTT
d_gene: -; j_gene: TRBJ2-7; len: 13; abundance: -; v_gene: TRBV2; CDR3aa: CASMKGNENEQYF; CDR3nt: TGTGCCAGCATGAAGGGGAATGAGAACGAGCAGTACTTC
d_gene: -; j_gene: TRBJ2-5; len: 14; abundance: -; v_gene: TRBV29-1; CDR3aa: CSARRVSSRETQYF; CDR3nt: TGCAGCGCCCGTAGGGTCTCCTCAAGGGAGACCCAGTACTTC
d_gene: TRBD1; j_gene: TRBJ1-2; len: 13; abundance: -; v_gene: TRBV5-4; CDR3aa: CASSLGQQYGYTF; CDR3nt: TGTGCCAGCAGTCTGGGACAGCAATATGGCTACACCTTC
d_gene: -; j_gene: TRBJ2-3; len: 11; abundance: -; v_gene: TRBV7-8; CDR3aa: CASSSDLSQYF; CDR3nt: TGTGCCAGCAGCTCGGATCTTTCGCAGTATTTT
d_gene: -; j_gene: TRBJ2-1; len: 12; abundance: -; v_gene: TRBV6-5; CDR3aa: CASSRTDNEQFF; CDR3nt: TGTGCCAGCAGTCGGACAGACAATGAGCAGTTCTTC
d_gene: TRBD1; j_gene: TRBJ2-1; len: 13; abundance: -; v_gene: TRBV2; CDR3aa: CASRETGANEQFF; CDR3nt: TGTGCCAGCAGAGAGACAGGGGCGAATGAGCAGTTCTTC
d_gene: TRBD2; j_gene: TRBJ2-7; len: 14; abundance: -; v_gene: TRBV7-9; CDR3aa: CASSFPGGLHEQYF; CDR3nt: TGTGCCAGCAGCTTCCCGGGGGGTCTTCACGAGCAGTACTTC